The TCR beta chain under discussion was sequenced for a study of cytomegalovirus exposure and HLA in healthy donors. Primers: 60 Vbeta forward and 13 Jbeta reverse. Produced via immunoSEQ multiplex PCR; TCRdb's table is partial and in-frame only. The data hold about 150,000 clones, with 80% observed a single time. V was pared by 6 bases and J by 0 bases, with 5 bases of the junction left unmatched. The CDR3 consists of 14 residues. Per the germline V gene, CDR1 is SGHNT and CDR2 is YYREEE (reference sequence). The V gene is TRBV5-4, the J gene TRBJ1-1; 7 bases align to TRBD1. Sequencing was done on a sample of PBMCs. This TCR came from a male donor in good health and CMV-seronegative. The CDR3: CASTTGAMNTEAFF. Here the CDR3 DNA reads TGTGCCAGCACCACAGGGGCCATGAACACTGAAGCTTTCTTT.